Presented here are 21 T cell receptor beta chains from one specimen sequenced in a study of blood T cells in healthy people across ages. The authors ran a second PCR of roughly 7 to 11 cycles using a sample-barcoded 5' primer and a J-beta primer mix. Each CDR3 protein gets one entry after TCRdb re-called the 5' RACE reads with MiXCR. The sample shows about 780,000 distinct CDR3 sequences, approximately 24% of them seen only once. The data were also submitted as part of a second study, on T cells of mothers and their children.

Sequenced material: blood. The receptors were gathered from a boy younger than 18 in good health.

This clonotype turned up a few times. The chain is built from TRBV29-1 and TRBJ2-3; D is uncertain. V was cut by 6 bases and J by 2 bases, with 12 bases left in between. The germline gives CDR1 SQVTM, CDR2 ANQGSEA. The CDR3 length is 13 residues. The CDR3: CSVPWLYTDTQYF. For the CDR3, the DNA is TGCAGCGTCCCTTGGCTGTACACAGATACGCAGTATTTT.

This clonotype was observed a handful of times. This sequence joins TRBV12-5 and TRBJ1-4; 8 bases match TRBD1. From germline, CDR1 is LGHNT and CDR2 FRNRAP. J was trimmed by 6 bases and V by 6 bases; bases with no gene match: 3. The CDR3 runs to 13 residues. DNA for the CDR3: TGTGCTAGTGGCCAGGGGGCAGATGAAAAACTGTTTTTT. Translating gives CASGQGADEKLFF. The full variable domain, its missing parts supplied by reference TRBV12-5 and TRBJ1-4, is DARVTQTPRHKVTEMGQEVTMRCQPILGHNTVFWYRQTMMQGLELLAYFRNRAPLDDSGMPKDRFSAEMPDATLATLKIQPSEPRDSAVYFCASGQGADEKLFFGSGTQLSVL.

This clonotype was seen a handful of times. The V gene is TRBV12-3 or TRBV12-4, the J gene TRBJ2-5, with 7 bases identical to TRBD1. The end of the DNA is better explained by TRBJ2-1, so the J call may be wrong. There are 13 residues in the CDR3. CDR3 loop: CASSGQAINEQFF. For the CDR3, the DNA is TGTGCCAGCAGTGGACAGGCGATCAATGAGCAGTTCTTC.

V gene TRBV5-1 combines with J gene TRBJ2-5; 11 bases fit TRBD1. Judging by the DNA end, TRBJ2-7 fits better; the J call may be wrong. The CDR3 consists of 14 residues. Germline V gives CDR1 SGHRS, CDR2 YFSETQ. The CDR3 region has the DNA TGCGCCAGCAGCCTGGGGGACAGGGGGGACGAGCAGTACTTC. Translation: CASSLGDRGDEQYF.

The genes are TRBV20-1 and TRBJ1-5; D might be TRBD1 (5 bases). The V and J ends lost 6 bases and 2 bases respectively, with 14 bases between them. The CDR3 runs to 14 residues. The germline CDR1 and CDR2 sequences are DFQATT and SNEGSKA (reference sequence). The CDR3 reads CSASVTEGNQPQHF. The CDR3 DNA sequence: TGCAGTGCCTCGGTGACAGAAGGCAATCAGCCCCAGCATTTT.

The chain has TRBV29-1 and TRBJ2-5; TRBD1 matches 7 bases. Matching the DNA end better, TRBJ2-1 makes the J call doubtful. Germline CDR1 is SQVTM and CDR2 is ANQGSEA. The CDR3 sequence is 12 residues long. The CDR3 nucleotides read TGCAGCGCCGGACAGGCGAACAATGAGCAGTTCTTC. This translates into CSAGQANNEQFF.

This clonotype appeared many times. The chain joins TRBV2 to TRBJ2-5, with D perhaps matching TRBD2 (6 bases). V shed 4 bases and J shed 0 bases, with 12 bases lying between them. Germline CDR1 SNHLY, CDR2 FYNNEI. The CDR3 extends over 15 amino acids. CDR3 region: CASSVRRGDQETQYF. CDR3 coding DNA: TGTGCCAGCAGTGTAAGGCGGGGAGACCAAGAGACCCAGTACTTC.

V usage is TRBV20-1 and J usage is TRBJ2-7, with unresolved D. V gave up 4 bases and J gave up 6 bases, with 7 bases separating them. CDR3 size: 10 residues. Germline loops: CDR1 DFQATT, CDR2 SNEGSKA (reference sequence). The CDR3 DNA follows: TGCAGTGCTATGTGGGGCGAGCAGTACTTC. Translated, it gives CSAMWGEQYF.

On this clonotype: One junction end does not reproduce the germline sequence, and a read error may be involved. The chain couples TRBV28 to TRBJ2-7, with D possibly being TRBD2 (5 bases). Per germline, CDR1 MDHEN and CDR2 SYDVKM. This CDR3 has 13 amino acids. The CDR3 DNA reads TGTGCCAGCAGTTTGGACTCCTCCCACGAGCAGTACTTC. Protein sequence: CASSLDSSHEQYF.

The V call is TRBV7-9, the J call TRBJ2-2; the D is unclear. Germline V gives CDR1 SEHNR, CDR2 FQNEAQ (reference sequence). The CDR3 contains 17 residues. Deletions cut 1 base from V and 1 base from J, with 13 bases between. CDR3 in amino acids: CASSLVVLAGNTGELFF. The CDR3 bases are TGTGCCAGCAGCTTAGTAGTCTTGGCAGGGAACACCGGGGAGCTGTTTTTT.

This chain links TRBV4-2 with TRBJ2-4, with 7 positions matching TRBD2. CDR3 length: 15 residues. Germline V lookup: CDR1 LGHNA, CDR2 YNFKEQ. The trim removed 4 bases at V and 2 bases at J, leaving 5 bases unmatched. The CDR3 is CASSRERDSKNIQYF. In nucleotides, the CDR3 is TGTGCCAGCAGCCGAGAGCGGGACTCCAAAAACATTCAGTACTTC.

This clonotype appeared a few times. The genes are TRBV20-1 and TRBJ2-7, with D possibly matching TRBD2 (5 bases). The CDR3 spans 14 residues. V lost 0 bases and J 1 base, leaving 10 bases between the germline ends. CDR1 is DFQATT, CDR2 SNEGSKA, per germline (reference sequence). In nucleotides, the CDR3 is TGCAGTGCTAGAGATGGCGAGCGGTCCTACGAGCAGTACTTC. As protein: CSARDGERSYEQYF.

The chain is built from TRBV4-1 and TRBJ2-2; unclear D gene. Trimming took 0 bases from V and 5 from J, leaving 10 bases between them. The CDR3 consists of 15 residues. CDR1 is MGHRA and CDR2 is YSYEKL in the germline V gene. Here the CDR3 DNA reads TGCGCCAGCAGCCAAGATGCGGTAGGAACCGGGGAGCTGTTTTTT. This encodes CASSQDAVGTGELFF.

The chain links TRBV6-5 to TRBJ1-2; possibly TRBD1 for D (6 bases). This CDR3 has 16 amino acids. Germline V gene lookup returns CDR1 MNHEY and CDR2 SVGAGI. V was trimmed by 0 bases and J by 0 bases, leaving 11 bases between them. The CDR3 nucleotides read TGTGCCAGCAGTTACTCGACAGGAATCCCTAACTATGGCTACACCTTC. Translating gives CASSYSTGIPNYGYTF.

This clonotype was seen at least ten times. The V gene is TRBV29-1, the J gene TRBJ2-7; 8 bases are shared with TRBD2. This CDR3 contains 15 residues. Trimming took 1 base from V and 7 from J; bases not matched to a gene: 12. Germline CDR1 and CDR2: SQVTM and ANQGSEA. The CDR3: CSVEGAGGPSGEQYF. The CDR3 DNA sequence: TGCAGCGTTGAAGGGGCGGGGGGACCTTCGGGGGAGCAGTACTTC.

The chain joins TRBV28 to TRBJ1-4; a weak D match, TRBD1 (5 bases). The CDR3 is 15 amino acids. Germline assignment: CDR1 MDHEN and CDR2 SYDVKM. V lost 8 bases and J lost 5, with 18 bases in between. CDR3 coding DNA: TGTGCCAGCGGCGCCGGGGGGAAGGACAATGAAAAACTGTTTTTT. It specifies CASGAGGKDNEKLFF.

This clonotype was counted between two and nine times. The chain employs TRBV6-5 and TRBJ2-5; 9 nucleotides align to TRBD2. The CDR3 is made up of 17 amino acids. The ends lost 0 bases at V and 2 bases at J; junction bases unmatched: 7. The germline V gene has CDR1 MNHEY and CDR2 SVGAGI. CDR3 in amino acids: CASSYSTGGGGQETQYF. DNA for the CDR3: TGTGCCAGCAGTTACTCGACGGGCGGGGGGGGACAAGAGACCCAGTACTTC.

This clonotype was observed many times. V is TRBV2 and J is TRBJ2-7; TRBD1 is a possible D gene (5 bases). The V end lost 5 bases, the J end lost 0 bases, and 11 bases lay between the germline ends. This CDR3 spans 14 amino acids. Germline values: CDR1 SNHLY, CDR2 FYNNEI. The CDR3, as DNA: TGTGCCAGCAGTTTTGACAGACGCTCCTACGAGCAGTACTTC. This encodes CASSFDRRSYEQYF.

This clonotype was counted a single time. This sequence joins TRBV20-1 and TRBJ2-3, with D possibly matching TRBD2 (5 bases). The germline V and J ends were trimmed by 6 bases and 6 bases, with 13 bases remaining between them. This CDR3 is built from 12 residues. Germline CDR1 reads DFQATT; CDR2 reads SNEGSKA (reference sequence). CDR3 in amino acids: CSAAGISDTQYF. As DNA, the CDR3 is TGCAGTGCCGCCGGGATCTCGGATACGCAGTATTTT.

The CDR3 region is CAIRPRDRATGELFF. The CDR3 DNA follows: TGTGCCATCAGACCCCGGGACAGGGCTACCGGGGAGCTGTTTTTT. The V call is TRBV6-1, the J call TRBJ2-2, with 9 bases identical to TRBD1. V was pared by 10 bases and J by 5 bases, with 11 bases of the junction left unmatched. The germline gives CDR1 MNHNS, CDR2 SASEGT. The CDR3 is 15 residues long.

This clonotype was picked up a small number of times. The V call is TRBV7-8, the J call TRBJ2-3; no reliable D call. Trimming removed 4 bases from V and 5 bases from J, with 7 bases in between. The CDR3 length is 12 residues. Germline CDR1 and CDR2: SGHVS and FQNEAQ. CDR3 sequence (DNA): TGTGCCAGCAGCTATCAGAGAGATACGCAGTATTTT. It translates to CASSYQRDTQYF.